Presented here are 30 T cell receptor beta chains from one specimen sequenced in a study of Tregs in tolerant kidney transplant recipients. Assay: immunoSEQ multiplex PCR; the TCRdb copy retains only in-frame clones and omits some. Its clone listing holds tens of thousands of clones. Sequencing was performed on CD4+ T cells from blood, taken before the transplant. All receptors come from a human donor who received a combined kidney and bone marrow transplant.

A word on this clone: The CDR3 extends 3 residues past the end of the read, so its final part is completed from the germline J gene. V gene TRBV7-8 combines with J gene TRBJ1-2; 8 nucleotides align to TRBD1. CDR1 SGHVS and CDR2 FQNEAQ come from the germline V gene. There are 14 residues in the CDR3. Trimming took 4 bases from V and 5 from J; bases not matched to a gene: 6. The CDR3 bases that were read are TGTGCCAGCAGCTCCTGGGACAGGAGGTATGGC. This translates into CASSSWDRRYG. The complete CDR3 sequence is CASSSWDRRYGYTF.

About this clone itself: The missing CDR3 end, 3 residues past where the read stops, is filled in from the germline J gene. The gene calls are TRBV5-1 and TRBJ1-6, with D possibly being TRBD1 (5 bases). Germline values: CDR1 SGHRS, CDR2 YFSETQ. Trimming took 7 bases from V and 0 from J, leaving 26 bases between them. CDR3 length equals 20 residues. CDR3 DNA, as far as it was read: TGCGCCAGCGAACCAACAGGCGTGGGCACCCCGTTCTCCTATAATTCACCC. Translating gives CASEPTGVGTPFSYNSP. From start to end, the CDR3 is CASEPTGVGTPFSYNSPLHF. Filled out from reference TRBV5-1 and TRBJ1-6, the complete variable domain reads KAGVTQTPRYLIKTRGQQVTLSCSPISGHRSVSWYQQTPGQGLQFLFEYFSETQRNKGNFPGRFSGRQFSNSRSEMNVSTLELGDSALYLCASEPTGVGTPFSYNSPLHFGNGTRLTVT.

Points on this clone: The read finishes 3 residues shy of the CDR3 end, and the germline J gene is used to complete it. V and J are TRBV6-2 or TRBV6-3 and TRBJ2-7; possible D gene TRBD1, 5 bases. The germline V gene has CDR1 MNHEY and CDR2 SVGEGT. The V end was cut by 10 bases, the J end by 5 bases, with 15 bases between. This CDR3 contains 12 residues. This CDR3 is CATGHTRHEQYF. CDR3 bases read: TGTGCCACAGGACACACCAGGCACGAG.

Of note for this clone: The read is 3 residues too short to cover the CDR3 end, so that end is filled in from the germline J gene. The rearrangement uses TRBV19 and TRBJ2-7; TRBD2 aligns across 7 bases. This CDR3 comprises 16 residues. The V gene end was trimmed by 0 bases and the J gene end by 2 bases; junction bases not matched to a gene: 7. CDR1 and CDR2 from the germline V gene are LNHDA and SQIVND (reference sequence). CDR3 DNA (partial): TGTGCCAGTAGTATAGAGGCCGGCCTAGCGGCCTACGAG. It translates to CASSIEAGLAAYE. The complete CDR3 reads CASSIEAGLAAYEQYF.

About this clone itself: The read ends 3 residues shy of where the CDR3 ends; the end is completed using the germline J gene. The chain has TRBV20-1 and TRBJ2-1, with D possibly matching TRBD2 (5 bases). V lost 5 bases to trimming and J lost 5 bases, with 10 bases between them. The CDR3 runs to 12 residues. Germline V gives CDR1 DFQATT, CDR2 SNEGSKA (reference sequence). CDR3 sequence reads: CSAWTDDNEQFF. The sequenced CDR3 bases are TGCAGTGCTTGGACTGACGACAATGAG.

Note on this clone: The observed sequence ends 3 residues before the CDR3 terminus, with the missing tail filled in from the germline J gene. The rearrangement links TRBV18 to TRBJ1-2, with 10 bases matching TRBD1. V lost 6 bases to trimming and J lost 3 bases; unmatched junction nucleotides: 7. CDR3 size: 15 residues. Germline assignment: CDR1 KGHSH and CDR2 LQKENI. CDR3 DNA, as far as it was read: TGTGCCAGCTCCCCCGGGACAGGGGATTACTATGGC. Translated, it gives CASSPGTGDYYG. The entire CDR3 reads CASSPGTGDYYGYTF. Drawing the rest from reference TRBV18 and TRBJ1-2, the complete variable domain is NAGVMQNPRHLVRRRGQEARLRCSPMKGHSHVYWYRQLPEEGLKFMVYLQKENIIDESGMPKERFSAEFPKEGPSILRIQQVVRGDSAAYFCASSPGTGDYYGYTFGSGTRLTVV.

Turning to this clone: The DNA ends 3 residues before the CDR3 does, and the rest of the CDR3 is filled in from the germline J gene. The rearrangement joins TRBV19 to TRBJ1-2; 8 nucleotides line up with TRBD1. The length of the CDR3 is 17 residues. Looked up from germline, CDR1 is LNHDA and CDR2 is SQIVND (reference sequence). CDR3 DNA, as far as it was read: TGTGCCAGTAACCCGGGGGCAGGGGGCTATTATTCGCGAGGC. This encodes CASNPGAGGYYSRG. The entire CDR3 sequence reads CASNPGAGGYYSRGYTF. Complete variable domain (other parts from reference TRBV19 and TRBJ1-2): DGGITQSPKYLFRKEGQNVTLSCEQNLNHDAMYWYRQDPGQGLRLIYYSQIVNDFQKGDIAEGYSVSREKKESFPLTVTSAQKNPTAFYLCASNPGAGGYYSRGYTFGSGTRLTVV.

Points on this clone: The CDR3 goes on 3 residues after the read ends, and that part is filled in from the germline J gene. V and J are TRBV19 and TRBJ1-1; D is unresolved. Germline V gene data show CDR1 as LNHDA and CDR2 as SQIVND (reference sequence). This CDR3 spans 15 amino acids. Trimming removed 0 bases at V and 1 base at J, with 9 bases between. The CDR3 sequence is CASSIDLSGNTEAFF. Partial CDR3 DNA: TGTGCCAGTAGTATAGATTTATCAGGGAACACTGAA.

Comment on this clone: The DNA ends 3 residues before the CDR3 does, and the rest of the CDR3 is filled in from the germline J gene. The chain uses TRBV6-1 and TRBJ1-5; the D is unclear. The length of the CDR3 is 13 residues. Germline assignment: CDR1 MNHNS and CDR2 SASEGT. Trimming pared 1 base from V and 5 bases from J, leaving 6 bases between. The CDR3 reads CASSEVADQPQHF. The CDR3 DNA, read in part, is TGTGCCAGCAGTGAAGTTGCGGATCAGCCC.

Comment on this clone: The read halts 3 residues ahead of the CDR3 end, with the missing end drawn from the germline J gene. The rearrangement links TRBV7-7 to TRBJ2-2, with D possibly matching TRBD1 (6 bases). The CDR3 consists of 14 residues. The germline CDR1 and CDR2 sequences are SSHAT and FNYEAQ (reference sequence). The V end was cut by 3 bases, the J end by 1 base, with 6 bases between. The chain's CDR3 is CASSLTGNTGELFF. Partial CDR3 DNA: TGTGCCAGCAGCTTGACAGGGAACACCGGGGAG.

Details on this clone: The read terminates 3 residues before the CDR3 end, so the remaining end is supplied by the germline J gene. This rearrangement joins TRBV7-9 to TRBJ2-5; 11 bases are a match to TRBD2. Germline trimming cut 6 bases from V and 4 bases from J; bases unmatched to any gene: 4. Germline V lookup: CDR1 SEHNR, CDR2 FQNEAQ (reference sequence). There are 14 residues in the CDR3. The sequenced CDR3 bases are TGTGCCAGCAGTTCCGGACTAGCGGGAGAGACC. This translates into CASSSGLAGET. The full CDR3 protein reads CASSSGLAGETQYF.

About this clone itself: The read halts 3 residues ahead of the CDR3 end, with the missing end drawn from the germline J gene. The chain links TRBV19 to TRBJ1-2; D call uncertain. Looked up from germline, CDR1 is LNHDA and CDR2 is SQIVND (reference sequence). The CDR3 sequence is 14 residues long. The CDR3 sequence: CASSVSGSGRGYTF. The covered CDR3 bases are TGTGCCAGTAGTGTCTCCGGGTCTGGTAGGGGC. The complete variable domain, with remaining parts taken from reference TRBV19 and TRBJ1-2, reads DGGITQSPKYLFRKEGQNVTLSCEQNLNHDAMYWYRQDPGQGLRLIYYSQIVNDFQKGDIAEGYSVSREKKESFPLTVTSAQKNPTAFYLCASSVSGSGRGYTFGSGTRLTVV.

CDR3 protein: CASSLDLGEQFF. The sequenced CDR3 bases are TGTGCCAGCAGCTTGGATCTAGGTGAG. The chain links TRBV7-2 to TRBJ2-1; D not certain. The read falls 3 residues short of the CDR3 end, and the missing part is taken from the germline J gene. Germline V gives CDR1 SGHTA, CDR2 FQGNSA. V dropped 3 bases and J dropped 9 bases, with 9 bases sitting between them. There are 12 residues in the CDR3. The whole variable domain, filled in from reference TRBV7-2 and TRBJ2-1, reads GAGVSQSPSNKVTEKGKDVELRCDPISGHTALYWYRQSLGQGLEFLIYFQGNSAPDKSGLPSDRFSAERTGGSVSTLTIQRTQQEDSAVYLCASSLDLGEQFFGPGTRLTVL.

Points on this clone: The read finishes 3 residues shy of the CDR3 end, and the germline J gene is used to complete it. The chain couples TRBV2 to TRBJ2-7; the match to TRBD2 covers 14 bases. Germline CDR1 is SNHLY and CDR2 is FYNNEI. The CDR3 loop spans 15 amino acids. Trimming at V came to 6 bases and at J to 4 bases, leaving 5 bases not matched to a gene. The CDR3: CASRQGLAGGYEQYF. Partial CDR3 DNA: TGTGCCAGCAGACAAGGACTAGCGGGGGGATACGAG.

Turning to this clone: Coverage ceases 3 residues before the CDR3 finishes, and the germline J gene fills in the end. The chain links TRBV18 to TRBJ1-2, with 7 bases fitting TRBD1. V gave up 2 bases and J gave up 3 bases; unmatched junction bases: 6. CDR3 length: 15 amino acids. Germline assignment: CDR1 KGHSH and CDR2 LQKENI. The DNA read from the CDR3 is TGTGCCAGCTCACCAGCCCAGGGGGATCACTATGGC. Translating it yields CASSPAQGDHYG. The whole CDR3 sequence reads CASSPAQGDHYGYTF.

The CDR3 here is CASSNQGQVETQYF. CDR3 bases read: TGTGCCAGCAGCAACCAAGGACAAGTGGAGACC. The chain is built from TRBV5-6 and TRBJ2-5; tentatively, D is TRBD1 (5 bases). The read ends 3 residues early relative to the CDR3; the germline J gene fills the gap. Germline V gene lookup returns CDR1 SGHDT and CDR2 YYEEEE. V lost 4 bases to trimming and J lost 5 bases, with 15 bases between them. The CDR3 contains 14 residues.

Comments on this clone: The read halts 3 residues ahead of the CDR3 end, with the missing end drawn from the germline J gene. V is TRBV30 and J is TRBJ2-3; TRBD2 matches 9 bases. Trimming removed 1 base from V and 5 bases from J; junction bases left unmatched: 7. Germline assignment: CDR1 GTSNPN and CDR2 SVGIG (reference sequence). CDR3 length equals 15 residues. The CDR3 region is CAWSGGTSSGDTQYF. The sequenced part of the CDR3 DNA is TGTGCCTGGAGTGGGGGGACTAGCAGTGGAGATACG.

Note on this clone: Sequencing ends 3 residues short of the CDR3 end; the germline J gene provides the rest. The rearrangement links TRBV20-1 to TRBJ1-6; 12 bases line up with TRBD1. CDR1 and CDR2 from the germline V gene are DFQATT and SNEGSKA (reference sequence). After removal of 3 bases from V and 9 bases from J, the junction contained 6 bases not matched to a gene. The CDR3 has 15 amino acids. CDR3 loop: CSARGDRGRLSPLHF. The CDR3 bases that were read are TGCAGTGCTAGGGGGGACAGGGGGCGGCTTTCACCC.

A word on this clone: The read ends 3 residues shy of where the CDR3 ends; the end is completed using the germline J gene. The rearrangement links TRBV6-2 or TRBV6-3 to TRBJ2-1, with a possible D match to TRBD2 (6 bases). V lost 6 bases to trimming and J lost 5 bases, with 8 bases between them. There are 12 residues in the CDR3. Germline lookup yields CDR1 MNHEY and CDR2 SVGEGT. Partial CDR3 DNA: TGTGCCAGCAGCAGACTAGACAATGAG. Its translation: CASSRLDNE. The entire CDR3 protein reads CASSRLDNEQFF.

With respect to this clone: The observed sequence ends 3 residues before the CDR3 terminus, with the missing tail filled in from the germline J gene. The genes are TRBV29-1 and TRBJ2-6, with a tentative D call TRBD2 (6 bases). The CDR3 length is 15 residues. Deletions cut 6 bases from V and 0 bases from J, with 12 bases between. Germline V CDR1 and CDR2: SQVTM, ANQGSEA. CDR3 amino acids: CSVQAGGSGANVLTF. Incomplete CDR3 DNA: TGCAGCGTGCAGGCCGGGGGCTCTGGGGCCAACGTC.

Partial CDR3 DNA: TGTGCCAGCAGCTTAGAGCGGGCGAACACCGGGGAG. This gives the protein CASSLERANTGE. The entire CDR3 protein reads CASSLERANTGELFF. The chain is built from TRBV7-7 and TRBJ2-2, with D possibly TRBD2 on 6 matching bases. The read terminates 3 residues before the CDR3 end, so the remaining end is supplied by the germline J gene. Per germline, CDR1 SSHAT and CDR2 FNYEAQ (reference sequence). CDR3 length equals 15 residues. Between the trimmed V and J ends, which lost 1 base and 0 bases, there was a span of 6 bases.

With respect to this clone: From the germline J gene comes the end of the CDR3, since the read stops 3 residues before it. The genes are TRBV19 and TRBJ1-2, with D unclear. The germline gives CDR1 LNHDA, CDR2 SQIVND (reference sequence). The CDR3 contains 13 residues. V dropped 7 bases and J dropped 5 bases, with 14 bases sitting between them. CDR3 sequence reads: CASNFAAGYGYTF. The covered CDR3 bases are TGTGCCAGTAATTTTGCGGCGGGATATGGC.

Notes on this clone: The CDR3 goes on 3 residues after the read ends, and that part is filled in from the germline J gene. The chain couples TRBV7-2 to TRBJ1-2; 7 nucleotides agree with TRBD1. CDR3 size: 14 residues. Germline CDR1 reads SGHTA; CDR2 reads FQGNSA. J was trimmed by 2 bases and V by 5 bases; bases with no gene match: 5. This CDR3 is CASSRGGNNYGYTF. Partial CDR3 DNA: TGTGCCAGCAGCCGAGGGGGCAACAACTATGGC.

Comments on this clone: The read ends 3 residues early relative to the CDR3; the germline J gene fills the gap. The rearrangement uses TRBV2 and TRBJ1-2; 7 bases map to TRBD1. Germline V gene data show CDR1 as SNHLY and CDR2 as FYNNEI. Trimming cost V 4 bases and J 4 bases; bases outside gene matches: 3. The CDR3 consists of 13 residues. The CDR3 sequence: CASSVGTAYGYTF. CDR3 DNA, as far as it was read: TGTGCCAGCAGTGTCGGGACAGCCTATGGC.

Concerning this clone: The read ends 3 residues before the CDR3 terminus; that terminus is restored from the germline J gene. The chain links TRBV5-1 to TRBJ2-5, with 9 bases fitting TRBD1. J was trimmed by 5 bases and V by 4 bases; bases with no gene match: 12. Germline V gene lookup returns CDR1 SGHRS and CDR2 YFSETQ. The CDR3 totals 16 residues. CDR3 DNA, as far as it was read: TGCGCCAGCAGCCCATTAGGGACAGGGAGATTGGAGACC. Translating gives CASSPLGTGRLET. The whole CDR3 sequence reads CASSPLGTGRLETQYF.

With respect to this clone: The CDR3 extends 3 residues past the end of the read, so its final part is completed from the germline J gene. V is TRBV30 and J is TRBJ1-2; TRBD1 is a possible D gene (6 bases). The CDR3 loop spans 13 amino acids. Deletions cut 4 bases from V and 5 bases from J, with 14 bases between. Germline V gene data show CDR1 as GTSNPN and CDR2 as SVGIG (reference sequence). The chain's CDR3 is CAWNQQGRYGYTF. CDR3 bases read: TGTGCCTGGAACCAGCAGGGGCGGTATGGC.

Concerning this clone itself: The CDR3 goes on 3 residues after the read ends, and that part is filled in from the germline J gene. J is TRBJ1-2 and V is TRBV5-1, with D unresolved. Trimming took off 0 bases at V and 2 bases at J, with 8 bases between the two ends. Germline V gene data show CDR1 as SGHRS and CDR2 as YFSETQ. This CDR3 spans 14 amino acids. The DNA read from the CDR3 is TGCGCCAGCAGCTTGGCCCCGGGGAACTATGGC. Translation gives CASSLAPGNYG. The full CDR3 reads CASSLAPGNYGYTF.

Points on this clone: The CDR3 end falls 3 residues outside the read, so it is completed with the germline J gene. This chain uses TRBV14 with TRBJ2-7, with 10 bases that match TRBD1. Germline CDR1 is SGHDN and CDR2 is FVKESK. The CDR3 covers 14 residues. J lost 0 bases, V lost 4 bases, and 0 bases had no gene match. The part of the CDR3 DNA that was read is TGTGCCAGCAGCCGGACAGGGGGCTCCTACGAG. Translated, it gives CASSRTGGSYE. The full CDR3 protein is CASSRTGGSYEQYF.

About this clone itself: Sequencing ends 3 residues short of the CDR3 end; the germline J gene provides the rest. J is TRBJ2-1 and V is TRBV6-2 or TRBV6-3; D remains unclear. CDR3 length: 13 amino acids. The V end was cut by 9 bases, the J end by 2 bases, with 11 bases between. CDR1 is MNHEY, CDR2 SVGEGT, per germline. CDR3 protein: CASAAQAYNEQFF. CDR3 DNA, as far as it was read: TGTGCCAGTGCGGCACAAGCCTACAATGAG.

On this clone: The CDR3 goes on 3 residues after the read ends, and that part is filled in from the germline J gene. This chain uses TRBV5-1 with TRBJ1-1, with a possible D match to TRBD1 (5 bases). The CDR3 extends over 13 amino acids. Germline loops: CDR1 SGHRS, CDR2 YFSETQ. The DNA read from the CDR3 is TGCGCCAGCAGCCCCACAGGATACCTCGAA. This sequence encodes CASSPTGYLE. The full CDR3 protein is CASSPTGYLEAFF.